This TCR beta chain comes out of a study of blood T cell repertoires in COVID-19. Looking at the study overall: The origin of the acute and convalescent COVID-19 samples was the United States, Italy and Spain. Sources were T cells, B-cell-depleted T cells, or PBMCs; the material itself was cDNA or gDNA.

The CDR3 spans 12 residues. V lost 2 bases, J lost 3 bases, and 4 bases lay in between. Germline CDR1 SGHRS, CDR2 YFSETQ. As handled by the study authors: Amplification of reference gene primers was used by the study to estimate nucleated cell counts. Libraries were prepared by immunoSEQ multiplex PCR; TCRdb keeps only in-frame clonotypes and omits some of them. The D gene and trimming were derived from the DNA, and the V and J assignments and clone size from that table. The data show some 130,000 clones, roughly 80% seen once. This clone was observed once. The J gene is TRBJ2-3, the V gene TRBV5-1, with D uncertain. This TCR was recovered from a woman at least 80 years old with acute or convalescent COVID-19. Sample: peripheral blood. The CDR3, as DNA: TGCGCCAGCAGCTTTTCAACAGATACGCAGTATTTT. Amino acids: CASSFSTDTQYF.